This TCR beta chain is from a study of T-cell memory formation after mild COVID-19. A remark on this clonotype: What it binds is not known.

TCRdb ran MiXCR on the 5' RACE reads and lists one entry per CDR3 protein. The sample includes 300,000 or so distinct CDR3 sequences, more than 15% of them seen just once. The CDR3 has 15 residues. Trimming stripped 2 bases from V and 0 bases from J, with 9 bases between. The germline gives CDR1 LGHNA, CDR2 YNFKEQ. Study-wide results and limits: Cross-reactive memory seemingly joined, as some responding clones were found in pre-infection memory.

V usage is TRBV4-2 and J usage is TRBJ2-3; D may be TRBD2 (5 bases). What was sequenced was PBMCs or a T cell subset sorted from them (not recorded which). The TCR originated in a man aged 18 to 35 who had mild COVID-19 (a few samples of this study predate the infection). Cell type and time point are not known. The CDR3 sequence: CASSQPDSSTDTQYF. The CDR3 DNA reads TGTGCCAGCAGCCAACCGGACTCGAGCACAGATACGCAGTATTTT.